What follows is one TCR beta chain and its context. Its matching antigen is unknown. The record originates from a study of T cell responses to AZD1222 COVID-19 vaccine. Study as a whole: It was second doses at about 4 or about 12 weeks that were pooled. Study-level points and caveats: Repertoires in all cases were sampled only once the peak T cell response had passed. Researchers report vaccine-associated CD4 TCRs spanning spike, with dominance at 160-218 and 743-854. Nearly half of unique spike-specific TCRs reportedly avoided B.1.351 and B.1.1.7 mutated regions.

Sequenced by immunoSEQ multiplex PCR; TCRdb stores in-frame clones only, minus some. This sample has around 110,000 clones, with around 88% found just once. V lost 5 bases and J lost 4, with 11 bases in between. The CDR3 length is 13 residues. V and J are TRBV12-3 or TRBV12-4 and TRBJ1-2; D is uncertain. Sequencing used peripheral blood, obtained on day 0 of AZD1222 vaccination. The TCR comes from an adult in good health. The CDR3 nucleotides are TGTGCCAGCAGTCCAGACTTTCTCTATGGCTACACCTTC. Translating it yields CASSPDFLYGYTF.